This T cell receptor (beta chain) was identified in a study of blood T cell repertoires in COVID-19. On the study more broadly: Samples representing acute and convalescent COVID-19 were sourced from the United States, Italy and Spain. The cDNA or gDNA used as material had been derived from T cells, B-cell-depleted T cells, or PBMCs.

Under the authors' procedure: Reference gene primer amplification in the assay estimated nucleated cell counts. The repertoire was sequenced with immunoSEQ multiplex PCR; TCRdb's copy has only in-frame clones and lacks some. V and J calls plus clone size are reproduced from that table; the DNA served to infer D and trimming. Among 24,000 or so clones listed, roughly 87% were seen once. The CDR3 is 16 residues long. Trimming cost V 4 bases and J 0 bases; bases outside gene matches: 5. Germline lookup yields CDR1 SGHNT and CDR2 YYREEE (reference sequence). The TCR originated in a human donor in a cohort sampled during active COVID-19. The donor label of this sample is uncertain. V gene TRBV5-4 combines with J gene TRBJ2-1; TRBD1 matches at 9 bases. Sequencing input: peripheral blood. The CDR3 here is CASSRDRGSSYNEQFF. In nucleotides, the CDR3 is TGTGCCAGCAGCAGAGACAGGGGGAGCTCCTACAATGAGCAGTTCTTC.